The 26 T cell receptor beta chains below come from one sample, sequenced in a study of blood T cells in healthy people across ages. A sample-barcoded 5' primer and a J-beta primer mix were used in a second PCR of about 6 to 11 cycles. TCRdb processed the 5' RACE reads anew with MiXCR; each CDR3 protein has one entry. The table lists roughly 800,000 distinct CDR3 sequences, 58% of them singletons. What was sequenced was blood. The receptor source for this set is a man aged 30 to 39 in good health.

This clonotype was observed a few times. J is TRBJ2-3 and V is TRBV11-2; D unresolved. V was trimmed by 8 bases and J by 6 bases, leaving 15 bases between them. The CDR3 has 13 residues. The germline V gene has CDR1 SGHAT and CDR2 FQNNGV. CDR3 coding DNA: TGTGCCAGCGGGTCCGCTCGGGCGGATACGCAGTATTTT. Translating gives CASGSARADTQYF.

The V gene is TRBV29-1, the J gene TRBJ2-5, with D possibly being TRBD2 (6 bases). CDR1 and CDR2 (germline): SQVTM, ANQGSEA. This CDR3 has 13 amino acids. Between the trimmed V and J ends, which lost 5 bases and 2 bases, there was a span of 12 bases. In nucleotides, the CDR3 is TGCAGCGTTCTCAAGGACTATCAAGAGACCCAGTACTTC. As protein: CSVLKDYQETQYF.

The J gene is TRBJ1-2, the V gene TRBV3-1; 7 bases are a match to TRBD1. J lost 5 bases, V lost 2 bases, and 5 bases had no gene match. Germline CDR1 LGHDT, CDR2 YNNKEL (reference sequence). The CDR3 covers 14 residues. CDR3 in amino acids: CASSQRDSLYGYTF. The CDR3, as DNA: TGTGCCAGCAGCCAAAGGGACAGCCTTTATGGCTACACCTTC. The complete variable domain, with remaining parts taken from reference TRBV3-1 and TRBJ1-2, reads DTAVSQTPKYLVTQMGNDKSIKCEQNLGHDTMYWYKQDSKKFLKIMFSYNNKELIINETVPNRFSPKSPDKAHLNLHINSLELGDSAVYFCASSQRDSLYGYTFGSGTRLTVV.

This chain joins TRBV20-1 and TRBJ1-2, with 7 bases lining up with TRBD1. The CDR3 loop spans 13 amino acids. The germline CDR1 and CDR2 sequences are DFQATT and SNEGSKA (reference sequence). V was pared by 1 base and J by 4 bases, with 3 bases of the junction left unmatched. CDR3 sequence reads: CSARGGQTYGYTF. The CDR3 nucleotides read TGCAGTGCTAGAGGGGGACAGACCTATGGCTACACCTTC.

This chain uses TRBV5-1 with TRBJ1-2, with D maybe TRBD1 (5 bases). This CDR3 comprises 13 residues. Germline V gene lookup returns CDR1 SGHRS and CDR2 YFSETQ. The V gene lost 4 bases and the J gene lost 8 bases, with 15 bases spanning the gap. The CDR3 DNA sequence: TGCGCCAGCAGCGTAGACAGCCCGAACGGCTACACCTTC. This translates into CASSVDSPNGYTF.

This clonotype has only a few counts. CDR3 coding DNA: TGTGCCAGCAGCTTAGATCAGAAGAGGGCCCAGTACTTC. Translation: CASSLDQKRAQYF. The chain carries TRBV11-2 and TRBJ2-5; the D gene is possibly TRBD2 (5 bases). V gave up 0 bases and J gave up 9 bases, with 11 bases separating them. The germline V gene has CDR1 SGHAT and CDR2 FQNNGV. The CDR3 spans 13 residues.

The chain is built from TRBV24-1 and TRBJ2-4; unclear D gene. The J call is doubtful: the DNA matches TRBJ2-7 better. The CDR3 length is 13 residues. The germline V gene has CDR1 KGHDR and CDR2 SFDVKD. The CDR3 DNA reads as TGTGCCACCAGTGATTTCCCTGGGCGCGAGCAGTACTTC. Translation gives CATSDFPGREQYF.

V usage is TRBV5-1 and J usage is TRBJ2-1; maybe TRBD1 (6 bases). Germline V lookup: CDR1 SGHRS, CDR2 YFSETQ. V was trimmed by 1 base and J by 3 bases, leaving 11 bases between them. This CDR3 comprises 15 residues. The CDR3 reads CASSLSQGIYNEQFF. The CDR3 DNA follows: TGCGCCAGCAGCTTGAGCCAGGGGATCTACAATGAGCAGTTCTTC.

The rearrangement joins TRBV27 to TRBJ2-5; D is possibly TRBD2 (6 bases). TRBJ2-7 matches the DNA end more closely, so the J call is doubtful. The CDR3 extends over 12 amino acids. Germline loops: CDR1 MNHEY, CDR2 SMNVEV (reference sequence). The CDR3 sequence: CASLSSVREQYF. CDR3 DNA sequence: TGTGCCAGCCTCTCTAGCGTCCGCGAGCAGTACTTC.

This clonotype was picked up one time. This sequence joins TRBV30 and TRBJ2-7, with TRBD2 identical over 7 bases. This CDR3 spans 11 amino acids. From germline, CDR1 is GTSNPN and CDR2 SVGIG (reference sequence). V shed 2 bases and J 10 bases; nucleotides not matched to a gene: 5. Written as DNA, the CDR3 is TGTGCCTGGAGTCCACGGGAGGCCCAGTACTTC. Translated, it gives CAWSPREAQYF.

This clonotype was seen a handful of times. CDR3 loop: CATSDPGGFTDTQYF. The CDR3 DNA reads TGTGCCACCAGTGATCCCGGGGGTTTCACAGATACGCAGTATTTT. The chain uses TRBV24-1 and TRBJ2-3, with D possibly being TRBD2 (6 bases). CDR3 length: 15 amino acids. Trimming took 3 bases from V and 2 from J, leaving 11 bases between them. Germline values: CDR1 KGHDR, CDR2 SFDVKD.

The chain couples TRBV20-1 to TRBJ2-5, with 10 bases that match TRBD2. The CDR3 totals 12 residues. From germline, CDR1 is DFQATT and CDR2 SNEGSKA (reference sequence). Trimming removed 7 bases from V and 5 bases from J; junction bases left unmatched: 4. The CDR3, as DNA: TGCAGTGTAATGACTAGCGGGGAGACCCAGTACTTC. As protein: CSVMTSGETQYF.

The gene calls are TRBV12-3 or TRBV12-4 and TRBJ2-5; D perhaps matches TRBD1 (6 bases). The CDR3 is 14 amino acids. The V and J ends lost 2 bases and 4 bases respectively, with 11 bases between them. Here the CDR3 reads CASSLQGLGETQYF. The CDR3 coding sequence is TGTGCCAGCAGTTTACAGGGGTTGGGAGAGACCCAGTACTTC.

This chain links TRBV3-1 with TRBJ2-6; D remains ambiguous. Trimming left V 10 bases short and J 4 bases short, with 11 bases between. CDR1 is LGHDT, CDR2 YNNKEL, per germline (reference sequence). The CDR3 is made up of 13 amino acids. This chain's CDR3 is CATSNSGANVLTF. The CDR3 DNA reads TGTGCCACTAGTAATTCCGGGGCCAACGTCCTGACTTTC.

In its sample, this clonotype was seen once. One end of the junction varies from germline; a read error may be responsible. The chain is built from TRBV20-1 and TRBJ2-2; either TRBD1 or TRBD2 may supply D (5 bases each). Germline loops: CDR1 DFQATT, CDR2 SNEGSKA (reference sequence). The CDR3 runs to 14 residues. This CDR3 is CSARGPTNTGEQFF. The CDR3, as DNA: TGCAGTGCTAGGGGGCCCACTAACACCGGGGAGCAGTTTTTT.

The rearrangement uses TRBV29-1 and TRBJ2-1, with D possibly matching TRBD1 (5 bases). Germline V gene sequence: CDR1 SQVTM, CDR2 ANQGSEA. The CDR3 consists of 14 residues. V was cut by 6 bases and J by 7 bases, with 19 bases left in between. CDR3 nucleotides: TGCAGCGTCCTCAGGGTTTCATCGTGGAATGAGCAGTTCTTC. Amino acid sequence: CSVLRVSSWNEQFF.

This chain connects TRBV6-6 to TRBJ2-7; D is uncertain. V was shortened by 6 bases and J by 0 bases, with 12 bases between the two germline ends. In germline, CDR1 is MNHNY, CDR2 SVGAGI (reference sequence). The CDR3 totals 14 residues. CDR3 amino acids: CASRDMRLSYEQYF. The CDR3 nucleotides are TGTGCCAGCAGAGATATGCGACTCTCCTACGAGCAGTACTTC.

V usage is TRBV6-6 and J usage is TRBJ1-2; D is possibly TRBD1 (5 bases). CDR1 MNHNY and CDR2 SVGAGI come from the germline V gene (reference sequence). V was trimmed by 7 bases and J by 0 bases, leaving 15 bases between them. The CDR3 has 15 residues. CDR3 DNA: TGTGCCAGCACCTCGAGTGGAGGGGCTAACTATGGCTACACCTTC. Its protein is CASTSSGGANYGYTF.

The chain uses TRBV30 and TRBJ2-3; D is possibly TRBD1 (6 bases). The germline V gene has CDR1 GTSNPN and CDR2 SVGIG (reference sequence). V lost 2 bases and J lost 3, with 12 bases in between. The CDR3 length is 14 residues. The CDR3 spells CAWSYRESTDTQYF. In nucleotides, the CDR3 is TGTGCCTGGAGTTACAGGGAAAGTACAGATACGCAGTATTTT.

This clonotype was seen more than once but under ten times. At one of its ends the junction is not consistent with the germline gene, which may arise from a read error. This chain joins TRBV7-2 and TRBJ2-3; 9 bases align to TRBD2. The V gene's germline CDR1 is SGHTA and CDR2 FQGNSA. This CDR3 spans 14 amino acids. The CDR3 DNA reads TGTGCCAGCAGGCCCGGGACTAGCAGAGATACGCAGTATTTT. Amino acid sequence: CASRPGTSRDTQYF.

This sequence joins TRBV6-6 and TRBJ1-4; D gene uncertain. Looked up from germline, CDR1 is MNHNY and CDR2 is SVGAGI (reference sequence). The CDR3 has 13 amino acids. The V gene lost 11 bases and the J gene lost 8 bases, with 18 bases spanning the gap. DNA for the CDR3: TGTGCCGTCACCACCTGGCCGACGGAAAAACTGTTTTTT. Translated, it gives CAVTTWPTEKLFF.

This clonotype was seen once. The rearrangement joins TRBV12-3 or TRBV12-4 to TRBJ2-5; possible D gene TRBD2, 6 bases. The CDR3 runs 16 residues. V lost 6 bases to trimming and J lost 3 bases, with 20 bases between them. CDR3 protein: CASSPESGTYKETQYF. The CDR3 nucleotides are TGTGCCAGCAGCCCGGAATCAGGGACTTATAAAGAGACCCAGTACTTC.

This chain links TRBV6-1 with TRBJ2-5; TRBD1 is a possible D gene (5 bases). The germline V gene encodes CDR1 MNHNS and CDR2 SASEGT. This CDR3 comprises 15 residues. V lost 2 bases, J lost 11 bases, and 21 bases lay in between. In DNA form, the CDR3 reads TGTGCCAGCAGTGAATGGGGCAGGGTATCGAAAGAGCAGTACTTC. Residues: CASSEWGRVSKEQYF.

The rearrangement uses TRBV7-9 and TRBJ2-3; 14 bases line up with TRBD2. The CDR3 is 19 residues long. The junction had 11 bases not matched to a gene; V was cut back by 6 bases and J by 0 bases. The germline gives CDR1 SEHNR, CDR2 FQNEAQ (reference sequence). In DNA form, the CDR3 reads TGTGCCAGCAGTCGACTAGCGGGGGGGCCGGAACTGAGCACAGATACGCAGTATTTT. Its translation: CASSRLAGGPELSTDTQYF.

The V call is TRBV4-2, the J call TRBJ2-1, with 12 bases that match TRBD2. Trimming at V came to 2 bases and at J to 9 bases, leaving 8 bases not matched to a gene. Germline loops: CDR1 LGHNA, CDR2 YNFKEQ. This CDR3 contains 16 residues. CDR3 coding DNA: TGTGCCAGCAGCCAAAGACTAGCGGGAGAGGGGGGTGAGCAGTTCTTC. It yields the protein CASSQRLAGEGGEQFF.

This clonotype was counted a few times. The V and J genes are TRBV12-3 or TRBV12-4 and TRBJ1-2; TRBD1 matches at 7 bases. With V trimmed by 3 bases and J by 12 bases, 7 bases remained unmatched. The CDR3 sequence is 12 residues long. The CDR3 loop is CASSFVTGSHTF. CDR3 bases: TGTGCCAGCAGTTTCGTGACAGGGTCCCACACCTTC.